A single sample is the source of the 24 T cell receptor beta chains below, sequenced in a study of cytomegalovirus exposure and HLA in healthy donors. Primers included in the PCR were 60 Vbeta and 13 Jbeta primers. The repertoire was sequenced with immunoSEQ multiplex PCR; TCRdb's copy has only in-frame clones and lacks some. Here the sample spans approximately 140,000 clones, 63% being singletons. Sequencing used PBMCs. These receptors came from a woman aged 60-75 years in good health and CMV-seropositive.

CDR3 nucleotides: TGCAGCGTTGATGAGGAACAAGAGACCCAGTACTTC. Translation gives CSVDEEQETQYF. This chain joins TRBV29-1 and TRBJ2-5; D not resolved. The CDR3 is 12 residues long. Germline loops: CDR1 SQVTM, CDR2 ANQGSEA. V shed 3 bases and J shed 2 bases, with 7 bases lying between them.

The CDR3 sequence is CASRAVEGYF. The CDR3 bases are TGTGCCAGCAGGGCGGTAGAAGGGTACTTC. This chain connects TRBV2 to TRBJ2-5; unclear D gene. CDR1 and CDR2 from the germline V gene are SNHLY and FYNNEI. V lost 6 bases to trimming and J lost 13 bases, with 12 bases between them. The CDR3 is 10 amino acids.

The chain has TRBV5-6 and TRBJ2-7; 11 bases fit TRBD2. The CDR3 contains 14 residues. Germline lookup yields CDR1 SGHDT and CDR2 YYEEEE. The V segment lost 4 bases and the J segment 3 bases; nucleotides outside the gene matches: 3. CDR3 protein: CASSGTSGSYEQYF. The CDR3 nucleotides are TGTGCCAGCAGCGGGACTAGCGGAAGCTACGAGCAGTACTTC.

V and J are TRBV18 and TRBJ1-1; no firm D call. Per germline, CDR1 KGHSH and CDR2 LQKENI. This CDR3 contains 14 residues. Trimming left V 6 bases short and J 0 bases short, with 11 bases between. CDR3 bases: TGTGCCAGCTCGTTCGACACACTGAACACTGAAGCTTTCTTT. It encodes CASSFDTLNTEAFF.

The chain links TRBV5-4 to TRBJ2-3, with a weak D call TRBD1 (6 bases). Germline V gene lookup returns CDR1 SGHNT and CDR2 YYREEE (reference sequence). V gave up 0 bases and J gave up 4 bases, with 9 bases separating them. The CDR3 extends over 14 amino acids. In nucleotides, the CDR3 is TGTGCCAGCAGCTTGGTGGGGGCTGCAGATACGCAGTATTTT. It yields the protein CASSLVGAADTQYF.

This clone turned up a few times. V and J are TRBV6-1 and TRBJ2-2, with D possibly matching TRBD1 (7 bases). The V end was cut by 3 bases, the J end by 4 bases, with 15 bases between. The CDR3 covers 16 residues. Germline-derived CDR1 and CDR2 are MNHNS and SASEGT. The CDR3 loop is CASSDLWRGRTGELFF. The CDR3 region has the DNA TGTGCCAGCAGTGATCTGTGGAGGGGGCGCACCGGGGAGCTGTTTTTT.

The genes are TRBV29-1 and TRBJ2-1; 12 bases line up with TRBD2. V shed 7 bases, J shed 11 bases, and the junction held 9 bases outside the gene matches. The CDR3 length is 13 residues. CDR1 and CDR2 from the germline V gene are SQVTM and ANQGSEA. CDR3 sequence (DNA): TGCAGCGCCCATCTAGCGGGAGGGGATAAGCAGTTCTTC. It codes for CSAHLAGGDKQFF.

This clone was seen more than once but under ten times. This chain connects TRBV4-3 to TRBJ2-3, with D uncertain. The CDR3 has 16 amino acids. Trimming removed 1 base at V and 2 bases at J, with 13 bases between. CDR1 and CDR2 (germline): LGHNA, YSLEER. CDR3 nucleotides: TGCGCCAGCAGCCAAGGGGTCTCTAGTTCCACAGATACGCAGTATTTT. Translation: CASSQGVSSSTDTQYF.

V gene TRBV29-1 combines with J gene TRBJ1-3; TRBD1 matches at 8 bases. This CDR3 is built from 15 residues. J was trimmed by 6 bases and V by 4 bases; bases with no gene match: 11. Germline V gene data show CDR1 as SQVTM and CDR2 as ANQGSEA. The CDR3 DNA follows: TGCAGCGTTGCTCCCCACAGGGGGAAAGAAAACACCATATATTTT. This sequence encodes CSVAPHRGKENTIYF.

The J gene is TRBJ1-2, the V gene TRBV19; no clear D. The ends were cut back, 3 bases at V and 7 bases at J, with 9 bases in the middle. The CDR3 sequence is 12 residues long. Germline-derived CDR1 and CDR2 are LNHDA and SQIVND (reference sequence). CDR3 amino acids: CASSISGFGYTF. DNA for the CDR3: TGTGCCAGTAGTATTTCCGGGTTTGGCTACACCTTC.

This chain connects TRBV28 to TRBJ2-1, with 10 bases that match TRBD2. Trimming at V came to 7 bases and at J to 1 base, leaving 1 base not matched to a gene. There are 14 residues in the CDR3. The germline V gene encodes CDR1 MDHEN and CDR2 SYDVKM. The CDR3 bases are TGTGCCAGCATGGGACTAGCGTCCTACAATGAGCAGTTCTTC. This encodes CASMGLASYNEQFF.

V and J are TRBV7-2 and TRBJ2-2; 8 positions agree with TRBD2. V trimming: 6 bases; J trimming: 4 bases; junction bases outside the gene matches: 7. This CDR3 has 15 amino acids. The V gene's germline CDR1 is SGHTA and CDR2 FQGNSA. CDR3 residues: CASRTSAGSTGELFF. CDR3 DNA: TGTGCCAGCAGGACTAGCGCTGGTAGCACCGGGGAGCTGTTTTTT.

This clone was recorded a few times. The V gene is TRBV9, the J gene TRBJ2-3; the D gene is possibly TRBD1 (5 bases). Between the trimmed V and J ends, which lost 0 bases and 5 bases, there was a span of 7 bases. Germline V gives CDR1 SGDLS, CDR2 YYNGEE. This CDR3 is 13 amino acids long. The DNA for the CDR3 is TGTGCCAGCAGCGTAGGGGGCGGAGATACGCAGTATTTT. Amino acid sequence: CASSVGGGDTQYF.

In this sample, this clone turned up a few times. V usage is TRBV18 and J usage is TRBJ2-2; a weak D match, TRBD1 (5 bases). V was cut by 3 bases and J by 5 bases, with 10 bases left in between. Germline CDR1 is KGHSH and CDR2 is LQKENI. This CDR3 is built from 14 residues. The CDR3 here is CASSPTEPTGELFF. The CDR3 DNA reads TGTGCCAGCTCACCGACAGAACCAACCGGGGAGCTGTTTTTT.

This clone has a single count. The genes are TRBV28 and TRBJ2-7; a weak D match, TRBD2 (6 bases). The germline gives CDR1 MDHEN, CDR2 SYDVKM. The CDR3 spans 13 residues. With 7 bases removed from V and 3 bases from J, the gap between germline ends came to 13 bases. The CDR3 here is CASTPPTSYEQYF. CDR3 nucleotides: TGTGCCAGCACACCCCCGACTAGCTACGAGCAGTACTTC.

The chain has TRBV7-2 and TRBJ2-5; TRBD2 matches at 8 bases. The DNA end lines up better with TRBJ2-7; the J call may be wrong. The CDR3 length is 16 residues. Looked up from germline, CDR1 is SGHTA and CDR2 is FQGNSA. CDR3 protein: CASSPRGGSRSYEQYF. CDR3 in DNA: TGTGCCAGCAGCCCCCGGGGGGGATCTAGATCCTACGAGCAGTACTTC.

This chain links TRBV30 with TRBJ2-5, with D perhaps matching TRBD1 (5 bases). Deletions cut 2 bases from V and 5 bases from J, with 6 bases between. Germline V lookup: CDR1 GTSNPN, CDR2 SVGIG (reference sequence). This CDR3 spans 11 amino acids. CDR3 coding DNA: TGTGCCTGGAGTCCAGGGGAGACCCAGTACTTC. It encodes CAWSPGETQYF.

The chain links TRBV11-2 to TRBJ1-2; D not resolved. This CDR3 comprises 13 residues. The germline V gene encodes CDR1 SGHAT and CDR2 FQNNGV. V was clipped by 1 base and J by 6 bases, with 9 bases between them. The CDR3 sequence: CASSLGGFNGYTF. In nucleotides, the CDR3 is TGTGCCAGCAGCTTAGGAGGGTTTAATGGCTACACCTTC.

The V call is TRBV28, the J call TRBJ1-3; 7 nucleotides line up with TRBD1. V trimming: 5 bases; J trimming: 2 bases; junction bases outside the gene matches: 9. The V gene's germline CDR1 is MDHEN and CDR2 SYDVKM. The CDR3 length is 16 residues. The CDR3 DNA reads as TGTGCCAGCAGTCTCTACAGGGGTGTGGCTGGAAACACCATATATTTT. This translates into CASSLYRGVAGNTIYF.

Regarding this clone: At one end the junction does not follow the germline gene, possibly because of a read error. CDR3 sequence reads: CSSSLPGGRASNEQFF. The CDR3 nucleotides are TGTTCCAGCAGCTTACCGGGCGGGAGGGCAAGCAATGAGCAGTTCTTC. V and J are TRBV7-9 and TRBJ2-1, with TRBD2 matching over 9 bases. Germline V gene lookup returns CDR1 SEHNR and CDR2 FQNEAQ (reference sequence). The CDR3 contains 16 residues.

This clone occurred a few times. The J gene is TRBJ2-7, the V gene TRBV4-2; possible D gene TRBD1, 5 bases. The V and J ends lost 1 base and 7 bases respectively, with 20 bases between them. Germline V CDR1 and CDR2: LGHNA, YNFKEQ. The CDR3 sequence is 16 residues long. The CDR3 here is CASSQGGVTAKKEQYF. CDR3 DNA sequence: TGTGCCAGCAGCCAAGGTGGTGTGACAGCTAAAAAAGAGCAGTACTTC.

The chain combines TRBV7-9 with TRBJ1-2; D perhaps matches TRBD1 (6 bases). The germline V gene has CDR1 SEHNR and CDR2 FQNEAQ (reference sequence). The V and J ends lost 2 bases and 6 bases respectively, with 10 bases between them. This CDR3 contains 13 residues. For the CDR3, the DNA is TGTGCCAGCAGCTTAATCCAGGGGAATGGCTACACCTTC. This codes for CASSLIQGNGYTF.

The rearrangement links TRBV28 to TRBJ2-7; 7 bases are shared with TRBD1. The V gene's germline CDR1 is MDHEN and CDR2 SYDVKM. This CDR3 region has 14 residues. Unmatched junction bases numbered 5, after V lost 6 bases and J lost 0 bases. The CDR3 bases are TGTGCCAGCAGCCGACAGGGAAGCTCCTACGAGCAGTACTTC. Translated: CASSRQGSSYEQYF.

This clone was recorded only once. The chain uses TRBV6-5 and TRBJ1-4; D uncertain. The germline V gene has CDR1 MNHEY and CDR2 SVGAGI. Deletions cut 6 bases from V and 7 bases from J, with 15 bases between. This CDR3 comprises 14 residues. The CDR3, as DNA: TGTGCCAGCAGCAGACATCAGGAATTTGAAAAACTGTTTTTT. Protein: CASSRHQEFEKLFF.